This record covers a single T cell receptor beta chain. Its target is not known. Though probably carrying unrecorded immune exposures, donors were nominally healthy at sampling. These data originate in a study of cytomegalovirus exposure and HLA in healthy donors. The PCR ran on 60 Vbeta and 13 Jbeta primers. Measured with immunoSEQ multiplex PCR; TCRdb has only the in-frame clones, and not every one. The profile shows more than 100,000 clones, approximately 9% of them singletons. Germline values: CDR1 SGHTA, CDR2 FQGNSA. This CDR3 comprises 12 residues. Trimming cost V 5 bases and J 8 bases; bases outside gene matches: 2. The study, taken as a whole, reports: V- and J-gene trimming in TCR beta was tied to a missense DCLRE1C variant by an analysis performed later. Segments of the TCR beta V type were, in most cases, productive about 87% or about 30% of the time in an earlier analysis.

This chain uses TRBV7-2 with TRBJ1-3, with 8 bases identical to TRBD1. The source of this sequence is a woman aged 35 to 49 in good health and CMV-seropositive. The sample was PBMCs. CDR3 coding DNA: TGTGCCAGCAGCCCGACAGGGGACACCATATATTTT. It is translated as CASSPTGDTIYF.